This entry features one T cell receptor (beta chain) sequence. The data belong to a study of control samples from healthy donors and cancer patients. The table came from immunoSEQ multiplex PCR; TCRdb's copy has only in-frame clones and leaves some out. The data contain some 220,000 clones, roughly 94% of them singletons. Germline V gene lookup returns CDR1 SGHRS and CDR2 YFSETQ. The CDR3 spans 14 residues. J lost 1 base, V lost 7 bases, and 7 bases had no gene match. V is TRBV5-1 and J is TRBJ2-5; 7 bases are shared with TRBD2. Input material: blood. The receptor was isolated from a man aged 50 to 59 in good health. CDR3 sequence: CASGPTGGQETQYF. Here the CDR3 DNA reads TGCGCCAGCGGACCCACGGGGGGCCAAGAGACCCAGTACTTC.